This TCR beta chain derives from a study of blood T cells in healthy people across ages. Study results and caveats: Per million T cells, TCR beta diversity dropped about linearly as age rose.

This clonotype was seen a handful of times. Its antigen is as yet unknown. This CDR3 is missing its conserved last phenylalanine or tryptophan, likely due to a read error. V was cut by 1 base and J by 0 bases, with 10 bases left in between. This CDR3 has 16 amino acids. The V gene's germline CDR1 is LGHDT and CDR2 YNNKEL (reference sequence). A sample-barcoded 5' primer and a J-beta primer mix were used in a second PCR of about 7 to 11 cycles. TCRdb recomputed calls from the 5' RACE reads with MiXCR, one row per CDR3 protein. Of over 500,000 distinct CDR3 sequences in the sample, around a quarter were seen once. The same sample was also used in a study of T cells of mothers and their children. That report notes: Five to seven children and their three healthy Caucasian mothers were the donors. Clones that were microchimeric and persistent were not detected among T cells.

V gene TRBV3-1 combines with J gene TRBJ2-4; D unclear. The sequence derives from a boy aged 2 to 9 in good health. What was sequenced was blood. Here the CDR3 reads CASSQGLRLAKNIQYL. CDR3 bases: TGTGCCAGCAGCCAAGGATTGCGGCTAGCCAAAAACATTCAGTACCTC.